The entry that follows covers one TCR beta chain sequence. V shed 4 bases and J 5 bases; nucleotides not matched to a gene: 6. This CDR3 has 14 amino acids. The germline CDR1 and CDR2 sequences are MGHRA and YSYEKL. This specimen belongs to a study of shared T cell receptors in the human thymus. Repertoires were generated with immunoSEQ multiplex PCR, while TCRdb's copy carries only in-frame clones and drops some. The repertoire holds approximately 660,000 clones, with roughly 88% as singletons. This sample was also put to use in a study of human thymus T cells. That investigation notes: Healthy Finnish infants undergoing corrective surgery for congenital heart defects were used as donors. The study used thymus tissue resected during corrective heart surgery. In thymic and blood repertoires alike, V and J usage looked biased.

The J gene is TRBJ2-3, the V gene TRBV4-1; 7 bases fit TRBD2. This TCR came from a boy less than two years old with a congenital heart defect. Sequenced input: thymocytes. This CDR3 is CASSPREEGDTQYF. Written as DNA, the CDR3 is TGCGCCAGCAGCCCCCGGGAGGAGGGAGATACGCAGTATTTT.